This T cell receptor (beta chain) was found in a study of T cell responses to AZD1222 COVID-19 vaccine. General observations from the study: Spike-specific TCR breadth and depth grew following two AZD1222 doses.

This table comes from immunoSEQ multiplex PCR, and its TCRdb copy is limited to in-frame clones, with some not included. This sample carries about 100,000 clones, approximately 90% of them seen once, and the ten largest clones take around 5.1%. The CDR3 has 16 residues. The V gene's germline CDR1 is SGHTA and CDR2 FQGTGA. The germline V and J ends were trimmed by 5 bases and 2 bases, with 17 bases remaining between them. Comments on this clone: Antigen specificity is unknown.

The V call is TRBV7-3, the J call TRBJ2-3; maybe TRBD1 (7 bases). This sequence originates from an adult in good health. Sequencing was performed on peripheral blood, taken on day 0 of AZD1222 vaccination. CDR3 DNA sequence: TGTGCCAGCAGCCCGGGCAGGGGGGCCCCCACAGATACGCAGTATTTT. Translated: CASSPGRGAPTDTQYF.